Each of the 10 T cell receptor beta chains below was sequenced from the same sample in a study of T cell responses to AZD1222 COVID-19 vaccine (dated by TCRdb to about 2021). Library preparation used the immunoSEQ multiplex PCR assay. Drawn from immuneACCESS, this table holds only the in-frame rearrangements with V and J called that TCRdb kept. Clones are partly lost; checked studies trace under half to an unresolved V gene and leave the rest unexplained. Across this sample there are approximately 160,000 clones, with 88% seen only once. The ten top clones hold 2% to 2.5% of the sample. The time point label here, explained by the study, means: baseline before first vaccination. This sample comprised peripheral blood, obtained on day 0 of AZD1222 vaccination. These receptors all come from an adult in good health.

The CDR3 DNA reads TGTGCCAGCAGCTTGGGATTAGCGGGAGACACCGGGGAGCTGTTTTTT. This codes for CASSLGLAGDTGELFF. V is TRBV5-6 and J is TRBJ2-2; 9 bases agree with TRBD2. Germline values: CDR1 SGHDT, CDR2 YYEEEE. This CDR3 comprises 16 residues. The junction had 3 bases not matched to a gene; V was cut back by 0 bases and J by 3 bases.

V is TRBV28 and J is TRBJ1-4, with a possible D match to TRBD1 (6 bases). Germline CDR1 is MDHEN and CDR2 is SYDVKM. The CDR3 spans 13 residues. V was cut by 6 bases and J by 6 bases, with 11 bases left in between. For the CDR3, the DNA is TGTGCCAGCAGGGTGGACAGCGATGAAAAACTGTTTTTT. This sequence encodes CASRVDSDEKLFF.

The rearrangement links TRBV4-3 to TRBJ1-4; no clear D. Germline CDR1 and CDR2: LGHNA and YSLEER. This CDR3 comprises 16 residues. The V gene lost 1 base and the J gene lost 2 bases, with 11 bases spanning the gap. The CDR3 here is CASSQGGRPTNEKLFF. DNA of the CDR3: TGCGCCAGCAGCCAAGGCGGGCGGCCGACTAATGAAAAACTGTTTTTT.

The chain combines TRBV28 with TRBJ2-1, with D perhaps TRBD2 (6 bases). The V and J ends lost 6 bases and 0 bases respectively, with 12 bases between them. CDR3 size: 15 residues. CDR1 is MDHEN, CDR2 SYDVKM, per germline. This CDR3 reads CASRTGEGSYNEQFF. The CDR3 nucleotides read TGTGCCAGCAGGACGGGAGAGGGCTCCTACAATGAGCAGTTCTTC.

This clone was observed once. The chain recombines TRBV7-9 with TRBJ2-1, with D uncertain. The CDR3 extends over 16 amino acids. V was clipped by 4 bases and J by 0 bases, with 13 bases between them. CDR1 is SEHNR, CDR2 FQNEAQ, per germline (reference sequence). CDR3 bases: TGTGCCAGCAGCTCTGTGGTGTCTAGCTCCTACAATGAGCAGTTCTTC. Amino acids: CASSSVVSSSYNEQFF.

The gene calls are TRBV9 and TRBJ1-2, with D possibly being TRBD1 (6 bases). Trimming took 5 bases from V and 6 from J, leaving 20 bases between them. The CDR3 covers 15 residues. Germline values: CDR1 SGDLS, CDR2 YYNGEE. The CDR3 loop is CASSDPPAGADGYTF. The DNA for the CDR3 is TGTGCCAGCAGTGATCCCCCCGCGGGGGCTGATGGCTACACCTTC.

The chain uses TRBV19 and TRBJ2-1; weak D call: TRBD2 (6 bases). The CDR3 contains 16 residues. V lost 6 bases and J lost 15, with 30 bases in between. The V gene's germline CDR1 is LNHDA and CDR2 SQIVND (reference sequence). CDR3 loop: CASSPVEGGRRERRFF. CDR3 DNA sequence: TGTGCCAGTAGCCCGGTGGAAGGAGGGAGGAGGGAGAGGCGGTTCTTC.

The chain couples TRBV24-1 to TRBJ2-3, with a tentative D call TRBD2 (5 bases). The CDR3 contains 15 residues. Trimming took off 1 base at V and 0 bases at J, with 7 bases between the two ends. CDR1 KGHDR and CDR2 SFDVKD come from the germline V gene. The CDR3 DNA reads TGTGCCACCAGTGATTTCGGGATTAGCACAGATACGCAGTATTTT. Protein: CATSDFGISTDTQYF.

This chain connects TRBV5-1 to TRBJ1-1; 7 nucleotides line up with TRBD1. Germline values: CDR1 SGHRS, CDR2 YFSETQ. The CDR3 has 17 amino acids. The junction had 10 bases not matched to a gene; V was cut back by 0 bases and J by 2 bases. The CDR3 coding sequence is TGCGCCAGCAGCTTGGCTTTTGGGACAGAGATTAACACTGAAGCTTTCTTT. This sequence encodes CASSLAFGTEINTEAFF.

The chain has TRBV12-3 or TRBV12-4 and TRBJ1-1; D not certain. V lost 6 bases and J 5 bases, leaving 7 bases between the germline ends. This CDR3 comprises 11 residues. CDR3 loop: CASRRWTEAFF. The CDR3 coding sequence is TGTGCCAGCAGACGGTGGACTGAAGCTTTCTTT.